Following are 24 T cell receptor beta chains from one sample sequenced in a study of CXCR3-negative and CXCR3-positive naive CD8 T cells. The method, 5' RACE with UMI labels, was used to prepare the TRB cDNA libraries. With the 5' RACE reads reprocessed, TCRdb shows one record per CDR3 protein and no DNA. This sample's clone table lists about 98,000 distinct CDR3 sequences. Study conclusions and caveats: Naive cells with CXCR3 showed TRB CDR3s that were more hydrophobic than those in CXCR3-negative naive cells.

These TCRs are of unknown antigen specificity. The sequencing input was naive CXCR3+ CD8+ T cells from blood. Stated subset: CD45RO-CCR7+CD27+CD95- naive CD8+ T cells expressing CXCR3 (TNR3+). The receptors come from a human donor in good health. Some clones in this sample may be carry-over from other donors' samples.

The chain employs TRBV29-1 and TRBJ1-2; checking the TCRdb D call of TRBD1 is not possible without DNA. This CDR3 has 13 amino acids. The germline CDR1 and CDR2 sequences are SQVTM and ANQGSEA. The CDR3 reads CSVRTGERYGYTF.

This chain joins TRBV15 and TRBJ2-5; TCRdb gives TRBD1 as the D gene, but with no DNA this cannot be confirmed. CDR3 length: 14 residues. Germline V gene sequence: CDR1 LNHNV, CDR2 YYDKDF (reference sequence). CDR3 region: CATFAPGGQETQYF.

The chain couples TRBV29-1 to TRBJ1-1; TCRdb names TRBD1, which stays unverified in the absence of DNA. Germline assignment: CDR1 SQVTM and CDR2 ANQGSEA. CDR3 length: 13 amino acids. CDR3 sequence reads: CSVPGTLNTEAFF. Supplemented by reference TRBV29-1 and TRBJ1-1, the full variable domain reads SAVISQKPSRDICQRGTSLTIQCQVDSQVTMMFWYRQQPGQSLTLIATANQGSEATYESGFVIDKFPISRPNLTFSTLTVSNMSPEDSSIYLCSVPGTLNTEAFFGQGTRLTVV.

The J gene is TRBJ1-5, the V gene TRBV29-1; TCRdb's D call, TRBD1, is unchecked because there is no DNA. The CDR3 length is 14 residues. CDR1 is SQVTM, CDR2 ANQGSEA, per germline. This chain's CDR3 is CSVGVRGSNQPQHF.

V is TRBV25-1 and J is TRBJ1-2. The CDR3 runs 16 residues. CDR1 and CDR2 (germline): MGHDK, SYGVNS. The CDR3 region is CASSDDGDLTSEGYTF.

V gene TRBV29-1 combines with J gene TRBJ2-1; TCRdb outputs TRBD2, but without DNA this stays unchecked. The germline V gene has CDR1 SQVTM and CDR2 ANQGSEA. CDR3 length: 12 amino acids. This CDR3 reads CRGLAGGDEQFF.

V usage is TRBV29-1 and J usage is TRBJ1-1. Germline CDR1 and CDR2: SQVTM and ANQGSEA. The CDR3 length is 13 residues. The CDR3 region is CSVEDLGITEAFF.

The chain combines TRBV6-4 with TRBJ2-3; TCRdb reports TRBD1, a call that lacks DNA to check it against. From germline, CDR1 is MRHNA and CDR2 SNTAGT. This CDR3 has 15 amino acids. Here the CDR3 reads CASSVAGGNTDTQYF.

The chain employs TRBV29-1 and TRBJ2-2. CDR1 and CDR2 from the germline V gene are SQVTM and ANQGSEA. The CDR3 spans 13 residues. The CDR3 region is CSVERPNTGELFF.

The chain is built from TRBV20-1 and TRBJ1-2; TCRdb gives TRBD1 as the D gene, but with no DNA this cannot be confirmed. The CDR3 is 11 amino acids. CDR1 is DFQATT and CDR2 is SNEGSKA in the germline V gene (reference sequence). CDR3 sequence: CSVGGWDGYTF.

This chain's CDR3 is CSVAGLSYNEQFF. V gene TRBV29-1 combines with J gene TRBJ2-1; TCRdb's assignment of TRBD1 cannot be checked, as there is no DNA. In germline, CDR1 is SQVTM, CDR2 ANQGSEA. CDR3 length: 13 amino acids.

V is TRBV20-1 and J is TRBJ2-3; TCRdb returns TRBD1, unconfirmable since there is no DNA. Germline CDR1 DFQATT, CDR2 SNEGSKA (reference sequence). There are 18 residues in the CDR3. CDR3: CSARGGGTGYLGTDTQYF.

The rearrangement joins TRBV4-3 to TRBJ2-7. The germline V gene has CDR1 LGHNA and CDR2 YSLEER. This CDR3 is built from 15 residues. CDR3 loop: CASSQEWQDTYEQYF.

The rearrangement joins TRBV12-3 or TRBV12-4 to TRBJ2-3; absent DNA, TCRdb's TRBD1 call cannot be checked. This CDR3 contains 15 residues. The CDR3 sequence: CASSPLGASTDTQYF.

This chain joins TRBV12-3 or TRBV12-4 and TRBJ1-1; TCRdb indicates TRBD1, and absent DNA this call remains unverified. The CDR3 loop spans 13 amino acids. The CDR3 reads CASSLVTGTEAFF.

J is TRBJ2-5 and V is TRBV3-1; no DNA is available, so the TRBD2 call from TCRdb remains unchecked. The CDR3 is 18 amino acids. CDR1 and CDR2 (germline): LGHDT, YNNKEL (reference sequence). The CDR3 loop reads CASSRKPPSGALQETQYF.

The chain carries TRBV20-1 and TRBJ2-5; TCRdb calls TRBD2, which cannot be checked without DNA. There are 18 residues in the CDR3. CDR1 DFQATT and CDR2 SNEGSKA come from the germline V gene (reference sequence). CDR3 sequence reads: CSARDPWVAGGTQETQYF.

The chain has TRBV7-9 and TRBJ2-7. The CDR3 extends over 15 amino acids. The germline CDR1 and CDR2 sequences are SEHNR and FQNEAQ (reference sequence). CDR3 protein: CASSLMGSSSYEQYF. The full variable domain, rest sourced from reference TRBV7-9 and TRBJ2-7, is DTGVSQNPRHKITKRGQNVTFRCDPISEHNRLYWYRQTLGQGPEFLTYFQNEAQLEKSRLLSDRFSAERPKGSFSTLEIQRTEQGDSAMYLCASSLMGSSSYEQYFGPGTRLTVT.

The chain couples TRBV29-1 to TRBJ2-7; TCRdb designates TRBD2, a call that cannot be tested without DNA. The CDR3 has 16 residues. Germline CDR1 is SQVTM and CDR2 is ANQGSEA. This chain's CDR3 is CSVAPTPGVYSYEQYF.

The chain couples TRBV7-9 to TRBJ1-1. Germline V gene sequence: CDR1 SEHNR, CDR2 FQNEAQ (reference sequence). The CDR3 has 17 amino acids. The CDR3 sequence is CASSLVGGLTMNTEAFF.

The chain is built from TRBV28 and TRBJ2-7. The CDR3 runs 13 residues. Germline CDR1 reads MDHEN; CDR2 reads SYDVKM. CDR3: CASSLGLYYEQYF. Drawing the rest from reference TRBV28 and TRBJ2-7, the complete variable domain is DVKVTQSSRYLVKRTGEKVFLECVQDMDHENMFWYRQDPGLGLRLIYFSYDVKMKEKGDIPEGYSVSREKKERFSLILESASTNQTSMYLCASSLGLYYEQYFGPGTRLTVT.

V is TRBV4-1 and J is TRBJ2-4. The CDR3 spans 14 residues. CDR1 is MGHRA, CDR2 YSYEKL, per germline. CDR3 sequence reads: CASSPPDGENIQYF.

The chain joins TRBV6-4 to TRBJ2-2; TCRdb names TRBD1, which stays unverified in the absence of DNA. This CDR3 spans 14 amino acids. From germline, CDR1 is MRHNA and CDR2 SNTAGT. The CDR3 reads CASRTGRDTGELFF.

CDR3 residues: CASSPPMNTEAFF. V usage is TRBV28 and J usage is TRBJ1-1; TCRdb selects TRBD1, and the lack of DNA leaves this call unchecked. The CDR3 runs to 13 residues. Germline V lookup: CDR1 MDHEN, CDR2 SYDVKM.